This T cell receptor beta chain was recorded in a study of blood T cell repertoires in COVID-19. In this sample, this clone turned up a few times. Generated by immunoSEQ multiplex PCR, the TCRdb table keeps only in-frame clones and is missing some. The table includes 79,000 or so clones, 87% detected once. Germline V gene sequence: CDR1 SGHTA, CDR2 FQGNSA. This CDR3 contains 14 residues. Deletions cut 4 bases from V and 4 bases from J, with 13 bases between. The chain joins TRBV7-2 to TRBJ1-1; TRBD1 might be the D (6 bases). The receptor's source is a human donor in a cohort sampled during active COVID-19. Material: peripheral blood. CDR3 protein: CASSYDRIFTEAFF. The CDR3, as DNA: TGTGCCAGCAGCTATGACAGGATCTTCACTGAAGCTTTCTTT.